The clone carrying this T cell receptor (beta chain) was counted a single time. The sample is drawn from a study of shared clonotypes between healthy human individuals. Per the authors' pipeline: Junction-only sequences without quality scores were provided by ImmunoSEQ, so filtering was different. Sequencing was performed with immunoSEQ multiplex PCR; in TCRdb, only in-frame clones are kept and a portion is missing. The DNA was the basis for D and trimming; V, J and clone size are from that table. The repertoire holds approximately 2.3 million clones, with over 90% as singletons. Germline V gene sequence: CDR1 KGHSH, CDR2 LQKENI. CDR3 size: 16 residues. The germline V and J ends were trimmed by 4 bases and 2 bases, with 18 bases remaining between them.

This TCR came from a man between 18 and 35 years old in good health. Some clones in this sample may be carry-over from other donors' samples. V is TRBV18 and J is TRBJ2-7, with D possibly TRBD1 on 6 matching bases. Sample: naive CD4+ T cells from PBMCs. Subset meaning: CD45RA+ positively selected. CDR3 region: CASSLYRDPLTYEQYF. Written as DNA, the CDR3 is TGTGCCAGCTCACTATACAGGGACCCACTTACCTACGAGCAGTACTTC.